What follows are 24 T cell receptor beta chains derived from one specimen sequenced in a study of blood T cell repertoires in COVID-19. Profiled with immunoSEQ multiplex PCR; TCRdb holds only in-frame clones, not every one. The sample holds about 140,000 clones; roughly four fifths are singletons and the top ten take 3.5% to 5%. Sequenced material: peripheral blood. The receptor source for this set is a woman aged 80 or over with active or convalescent COVID-19.

At least ten counts were recorded for this clone. The V and J genes are TRBV7-9 and TRBJ1-6; 10 nucleotides line up with TRBD1. Germline loops: CDR1 SEHNR, CDR2 FQNEAQ (reference sequence). The CDR3 consists of 16 residues. J lost 3 bases, V lost 5 bases, and 4 bases had no gene match. DNA of the CDR3: TGTGCCAGCAGCAAGGGACAGGGGTTCTATAATTCACCCCTCCACTTT. It codes for CASSKGQGFYNSPLHF.

V gene TRBV9 combines with J gene TRBJ2-2; 11 bases are shared with TRBD2. This CDR3 has 17 amino acids. The V gene's germline CDR1 is SGDLS and CDR2 YYNGEE. After removal of 1 base from V and 4 bases from J, the junction contained 6 bases not matched to a gene. CDR3 DNA sequence: TGTGCCAGCAGCGTATTTAGCGGGGGGGTTGGCACCGGGGAGCTGTTTTTT. Translating gives CASSVFSGGVGTGELFF.

In DNA, the CDR3 is TGTGCCAGCAGACGGAGGCAGGATAGCAATCAGCCCCAGCATTTT. Its protein product is CASRRRQDSNQPQHF. This sequence joins TRBV7-8 and TRBJ1-5, with D unresolved. Germline assignment: CDR1 SGHVS and CDR2 FQNEAQ. V was cut by 6 bases and J by 0 bases, with 12 bases left in between. The CDR3 runs 15 residues. The entire variable domain, with the rest obtained from reference TRBV7-8 and TRBJ1-5, is as follows: GAGVSQSPRYKVAKRGQDVALRCDPISGHVSLFWYQQALGQGPEFLTYFQNEAQLDKSGLPSDRFFAERPEGSVSTLKIQRTQQEDSAVYLCASRRRQDSNQPQHFGDGTRLSIL.

V is TRBV6-6 and J is TRBJ2-7; 8 nucleotides line up with TRBD1. V dropped 4 bases and J dropped 7; count of bases not matched to a gene: 9. The CDR3 length is 14 residues. Germline CDR1 MNHNY, CDR2 SVGAGI (reference sequence). The CDR3 DNA is TGTGCCAGCAGTTCCTCCGCAGGGGGCATGGAGCAGTACTTC. Its translation: CASSSSAGGMEQYF.

The chain joins TRBV3-1 (or the pseudogene TRBV3-2) to TRBJ2-2; 8 positions match TRBD1. This CDR3 has 16 residues. J gave up 2 bases and V 6 bases, and 8 bases lay outside the gene matches. The germline CDR1 and CDR2 sequences are LGHDT and YNNKEL (reference sequence). This CDR3 reads CASRRRQGLNTGELFF. CDR3 coding DNA: TGTGCCAGCAGACGGCGACAGGGGCTAAACACCGGGGAGCTGTTTTTT.

The chain couples TRBV7-3 to TRBJ2-3, with D possibly being TRBD1 (5 bases). Germline V gene sequence: CDR1 SGHTA, CDR2 FQGTGA. This CDR3 spans 13 amino acids. V gave up 4 bases and J gave up 10 bases, with 15 bases separating them. The CDR3 sequence is CASSSATKQAQYF. The CDR3 nucleotides are TGTGCCAGCAGCTCCGCTACAAAACAGGCGCAGTATTTT.

J is TRBJ2-7 and V is TRBV4-1, with D perhaps TRBD1 (6 bases). In germline, CDR1 is MGHRA, CDR2 YSYEKL. Trimming shortened V by 2 bases and J by 6 bases, and 11 bases separated the two germline ends. The CDR3 runs 13 residues. The chain's CDR3 is CASSQTGITEQYF. The CDR3 DNA reads TGCGCCAGCAGCCAAACAGGGATCACCGAGCAGTACTTC.

This chain links TRBV6-5 with TRBJ2-6; maybe TRBD1 (5 bases). Germline lookup yields CDR1 MNHEY and CDR2 SVGAGI. The CDR3 is 15 residues long. Trimming removed 6 bases from V and 2 bases from J, with 11 bases in between. The CDR3 protein is CASSLDSPGANVLTF. CDR3 bases: TGTGCCAGCAGCCTCGACAGCCCTGGGGCCAACGTCCTGACTTTC.

The chain joins TRBV5-1 to TRBJ1-1; no clear D gene. V was trimmed by 0 bases and J by 3 bases, leaving 15 bases between them. CDR3 size: 16 residues. CDR1 is SGHRS and CDR2 is YFSETQ in the germline V gene. DNA of the CDR3: TGCGCCAGCAGCTTGGGATGGGGAGCGGTGGACACTGAAGCTTTCTTT. It translates to CASSLGWGAVDTEAFF.

The V call is TRBV29-1, the J call TRBJ1-1; TRBD1 agrees at 8 bases. Germline V gene lookup returns CDR1 SQVTM and CDR2 ANQGSEA. Trimming at V came to 5 bases and at J to 2 bases, leaving 4 bases not matched to a gene. The CDR3 consists of 13 residues. This CDR3 reads CSVLTGANTEAFF. The CDR3 DNA follows: TGCAGCGTTTTGACAGGGGCAAACACTGAAGCTTTCTTT.

The V call is TRBV30, the J call TRBJ1-1; no firm D call. CDR1 is GTSNPN, CDR2 SVGIG, per germline (reference sequence). V dropped 0 bases and J dropped 1 base, with 9 bases sitting between them. This CDR3 region has 14 residues. The DNA of the CDR3 is TGTGCCTGGAGTGTAACCAGTTGGAACACTGAAGCTTTCTTT. This sequence encodes CAWSVTSWNTEAFF.

The chain uses TRBV5-1 and TRBJ2-3, with 12 bases lining up with TRBD2. The J segment lost 3 bases and the V segment lost 4 bases, leaving 6 bases of the junction unmatched. The CDR3 length is 16 residues. The V gene's germline CDR1 is SGHRS and CDR2 YFSETQ. As DNA, the CDR3 is TGCGCCAGCAGCCCCTGGACTAGCGGGGATACAGATACGCAGTATTTT. Protein: CASSPWTSGDTDTQYF.

The V gene is TRBV15, the J gene TRBJ1-4; a possible D gene is TRBD1 (5 bases). Germline values: CDR1 LNHNV, CDR2 YYDKDF (reference sequence). Trimming shortened V by 5 bases and J by 3 bases, and 19 bases separated the two germline ends. The CDR3 extends over 17 amino acids. The CDR3 coding sequence is TGTGCCACCAGCGAACCCGGGGGTGGTAGAGCTAATGAAAAACTGTTTTTT. This sequence encodes CATSEPGGGRANEKLFF. Looking up the rest from reference TRBV15 and TRBJ1-4 gives the full variable domain: DAMVIQNPRYQVTQFGKPVTLSCSQTLNHNVMYWYQQKSSQAPKLLFHYYDKDFNNEADTPDNFQSRRPNTSFCFLDIRSPGLGDTAMYLCATSEPGGGRANEKLFFGSGTQLSVL.

The chain carries TRBV30 and TRBJ2-7, with 7 bases that match TRBD2. This CDR3 has 13 amino acids. The J segment lost 6 bases and the V segment lost 0 bases, leaving 5 bases of the junction unmatched. Germline CDR1 is GTSNPN and CDR2 is SVGIG (reference sequence). As DNA, the CDR3 is TGTGCCTGGAGTGTACGGGGGGAATCCGAGCAGTACTTC. The encoded protein is CAWSVRGESEQYF.

The chain has TRBV15 and TRBJ2-7, with 7 bases aligning to TRBD2. This CDR3 contains 15 residues. V lost 1 base and J lost 2; bases outside the gene matches: 5. Looked up from germline, CDR1 is LNHNV and CDR2 is YYDKDF (reference sequence). The chain's CDR3 is CATSRGGGMAYEQYF. CDR3 bases: TGTGCCACCAGCAGAGGGGGGGGTATGGCCTACGAGCAGTACTTC.

The rearrangement joins TRBV18 to TRBJ2-5; TRBD2 agrees at 9 bases. The CDR3 is 15 amino acids. V trimming: 1 base; J trimming: 2 bases; junction bases outside the gene matches: 2. CDR1 and CDR2 (germline): KGHSH, LQKENI. CDR3 amino acids: CASSPLAGGQETQYF. CDR3 nucleotide sequence: TGTGCCAGCTCACCACTCGCGGGGGGGCAAGAGACCCAGTACTTC.

The chain uses TRBV6-5 and TRBJ2-3; a possible D gene is TRBD1 (5 bases). CDR3 length: 13 residues. Trimming left V 6 bases short and J 4 bases short, with 11 bases between. Germline V gives CDR1 MNHEY, CDR2 SVGAGI. CDR3 in amino acids: CASRVDSSDTQYF. The CDR3 DNA sequence: TGTGCCAGCAGAGTAGACAGTTCAGATACGCAGTATTTT.

This chain links TRBV19 with TRBJ1-3; TRBD1 aligns across 8 bases. V gave up 6 bases and J gave up 2 bases; unmatched junction bases: 0. Germline CDR1 and CDR2: LNHDA and SQIVND (reference sequence). The CDR3 totals 13 residues. The CDR3 bases are TGTGCCAGTAGGACAGGGGCTGGAAACACCATATATTTT. Translation: CASRTGAGNTIYF.

This clone was seen just once. The chain joins TRBV7-2 to TRBJ2-5, with 9 bases matching TRBD2. Germline CDR1 is SGHTA and CDR2 is FQGNSA. V lost 8 bases and J lost 0; bases outside the gene matches: 4. CDR3 length equals 14 residues. The CDR3: CASGLAGNQETQYF. CDR3 nucleotides: TGTGCCAGCGGTCTAGCGGGGAACCAAGAGACCCAGTACTTC.

The chain couples TRBV9 to TRBJ2-1, with no clear D. Trimming left V 4 bases short and J 6 bases short, with 11 bases between. The CDR3 runs to 13 residues. In germline, CDR1 is SGDLS, CDR2 YYNGEE. The chain's CDR3 is CASSPWAGNEQFF. CDR3 nucleotides: TGTGCCAGCAGCCCGTGGGCAGGCAATGAGCAGTTCTTC.

This clone appeared a single time. This sequence joins TRBV6-1 and TRBJ2-7; a weak D match, TRBD1 (6 bases). Trimming pared 1 base from V and 4 bases from J, leaving 14 bases between. The CDR3 consists of 15 residues. In germline, CDR1 is MNHNS, CDR2 SASEGT. The CDR3 is CASSEEAGELYEQYF. The CDR3 DNA follows: TGTGCCAGCAGTGAAGAGGCAGGGGAACTTTACGAGCAGTACTTC.

The chain has TRBV28 and TRBJ1-4, with TRBD1 matching over 7 bases. The junction had 13 bases not matched to a gene; V was cut back by 9 bases and J by 12 bases. This CDR3 has 13 residues. Per germline, CDR1 MDHEN and CDR2 SYDVKM. The CDR3 protein is CASFRQGIGELFF. The CDR3 DNA reads TGTGCCAGTTTCAGACAGGGTATAGGAGAACTGTTTTTT.

The chain has TRBV4-1 and TRBJ2-5, with TRBD1 matching 10 bases. After removal of 2 bases from V and 1 base from J, the junction contained 1 base not matched to a gene. There are 15 residues in the CDR3. Germline lookup yields CDR1 MGHRA and CDR2 YSYEKL. CDR3 protein: CASSQWTGGQETQYF. The CDR3 DNA reads as TGCGCCAGCAGCCAATGGACAGGGGGCCAAGAGACCCAGTACTTC.

This chain connects TRBV6-1 to TRBJ2-5; 8 nucleotides align to TRBD2. In germline, CDR1 is MNHNS, CDR2 SASEGT. Trimming took 1 base from V and 2 from J; bases not matched to a gene: 9. This CDR3 region has 17 residues. The CDR3 region is CASSEGRGGLRQETQYF. The CDR3 bases are TGTGCCAGCAGTGAAGGACGGGGGGGGCTCCGTCAAGAGACCCAGTACTTC.